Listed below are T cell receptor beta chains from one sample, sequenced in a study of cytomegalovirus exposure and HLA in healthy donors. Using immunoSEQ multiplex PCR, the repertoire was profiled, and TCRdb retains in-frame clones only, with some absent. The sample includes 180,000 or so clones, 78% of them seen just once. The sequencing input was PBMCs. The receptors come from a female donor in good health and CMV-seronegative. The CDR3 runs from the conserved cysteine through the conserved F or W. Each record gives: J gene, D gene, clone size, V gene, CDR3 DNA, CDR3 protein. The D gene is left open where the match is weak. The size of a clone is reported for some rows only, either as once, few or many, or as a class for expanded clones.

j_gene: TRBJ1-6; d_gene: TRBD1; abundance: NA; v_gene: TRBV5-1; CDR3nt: TGCGCCAGCAGCTTAGGGACAGGGTTCCCGAGCTCCTATAATTCACCCCTCCACTTT; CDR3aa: CASSLGTGFPSSYNSPLHF
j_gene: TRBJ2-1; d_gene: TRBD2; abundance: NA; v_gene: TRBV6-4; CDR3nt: TGTGCCAGCAGTGCCAGCGGGAGTTTGGGCTACAATGAGCAGTTCTTC; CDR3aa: CASSASGSLGYNEQFF
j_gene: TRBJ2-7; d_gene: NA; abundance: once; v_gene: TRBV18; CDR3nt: TGTGCCAGCTCACTCGATGTCGGCTACGAGCAGTACTTC; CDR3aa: CASSLDVGYEQYF
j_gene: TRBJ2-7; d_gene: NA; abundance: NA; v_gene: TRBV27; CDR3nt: TGTGCCAGCAGTCTAAGCGGGCCCCCCTCCTACGAGCAGTACTTC; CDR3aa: CASSLSGPPSYEQYF
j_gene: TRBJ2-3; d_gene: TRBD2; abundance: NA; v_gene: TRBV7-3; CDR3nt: TGTGCCAGCAGCCGCCTAGCGGGGAGCACAGATACGCAGTATTTT; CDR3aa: CASSRLAGSTDTQYF
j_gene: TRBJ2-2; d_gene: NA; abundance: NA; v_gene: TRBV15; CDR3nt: TGTGCCACCAGCCCTCGTCGGGGGGCAGCCGGGGAGCTGTTTTTT; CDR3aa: CATSPRRGAAGELFF
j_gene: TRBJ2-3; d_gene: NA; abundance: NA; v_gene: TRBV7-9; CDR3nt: TGTGCCAGCAGCCAGGGTGGCGGCACAGATACGCAGTATTTT; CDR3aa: CASSQGGGTDTQYF
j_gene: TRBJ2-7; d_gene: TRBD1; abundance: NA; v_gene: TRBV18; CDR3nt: TGTGCCAGCTCATCGGGACAGGGAATCTACGAGCAGTACTTC; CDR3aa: CASSSGQGIYEQYF
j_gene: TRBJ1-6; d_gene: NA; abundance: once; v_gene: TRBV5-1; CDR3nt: TGCGCCAGCAGCCCCTCCGGCACTATTATTTCACCCCTCCACTTT; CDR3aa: CASSPSGTIISPLHF
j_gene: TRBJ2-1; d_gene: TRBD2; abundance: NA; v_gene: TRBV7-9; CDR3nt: TGTGCCAGCAGCTCCTCTAGCGGGTTCTACAATGAGCAGTTCTTC; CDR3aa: CASSSSSGFYNEQFF
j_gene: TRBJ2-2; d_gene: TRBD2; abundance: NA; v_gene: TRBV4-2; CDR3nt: TGTGCCAGCAGCCCCAGCGGGGGGGCAAACACCGGGGAGCTGTTTTTT; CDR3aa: CASSPSGGANTGELFF
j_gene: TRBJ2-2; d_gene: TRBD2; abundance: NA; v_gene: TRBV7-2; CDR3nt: TGTGCCAGCAGCTTAGTACTAGCGGGAGGGCCTAGCGGGGAGCTGTTTTTT; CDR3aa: CASSLVLAGGPSGELFF
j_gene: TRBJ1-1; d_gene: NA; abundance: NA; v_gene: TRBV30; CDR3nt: TGTGCCTGGACCGGGACTCTGAACACTGAAGCTTTCTTT; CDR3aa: CAWTGTLNTEAFF
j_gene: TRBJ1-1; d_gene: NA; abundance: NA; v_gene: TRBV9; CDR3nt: TGTGCCAGCAGCCCCAGACCCGGGACTGAAGCTTTCTTT; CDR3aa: CASSPRPGTEAFF
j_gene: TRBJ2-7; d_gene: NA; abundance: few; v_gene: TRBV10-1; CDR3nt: TGCGCCAGCAGCCAGGGCGAGTTAGCGGACTCCTACGAGCAGTACTTC; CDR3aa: CASSQGELADSYEQYF
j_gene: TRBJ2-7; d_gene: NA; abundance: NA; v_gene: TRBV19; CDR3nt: TGTGCCAGTAGTTTCGGACAGATATCCTACGAGCAGTACTTC; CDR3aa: CASSFGQISYEQYF
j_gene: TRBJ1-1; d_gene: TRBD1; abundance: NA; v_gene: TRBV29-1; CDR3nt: TGCAGCGTTAAACAGGGGGCTGAGACTGAAGCTTTCTTT; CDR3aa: CSVKQGAETEAFF
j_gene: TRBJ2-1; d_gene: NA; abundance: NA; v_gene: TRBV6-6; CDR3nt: TGTGCCAGCAAAAGAGAAATCATCGAGCAGTTCTTC; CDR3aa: CASKREIIEQFF
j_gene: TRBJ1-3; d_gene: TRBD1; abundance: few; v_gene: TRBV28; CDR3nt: TGTGCCAGCGGGACAGGGCCACTCTCTGGAAACACCATATATTTT; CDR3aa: CASGTGPLSGNTIYF
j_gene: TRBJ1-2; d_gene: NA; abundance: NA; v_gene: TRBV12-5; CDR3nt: TGTGCTAGTGGTTTGGTAATTAGAGACAGTAACTATGGCTACACCTTC; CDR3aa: CASGLVIRDSNYGYTF
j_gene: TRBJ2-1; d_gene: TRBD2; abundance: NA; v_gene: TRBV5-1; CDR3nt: TGCGCCAGCACCAATCTAGCGGGAAACATCAATGAGCAGTTCTTC; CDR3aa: CASTNLAGNINEQFF
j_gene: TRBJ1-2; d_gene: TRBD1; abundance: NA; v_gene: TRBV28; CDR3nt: TGTGCCAGCAGTTTATATTCGGACAGGGCCGGTGGCTACACCTTC; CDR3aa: CASSLYSDRAGGYTF
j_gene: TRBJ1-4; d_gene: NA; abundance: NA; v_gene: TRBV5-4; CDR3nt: TGTGCCTTCCGCGGCCAGGGGCCCAATGAAAAACTGTTTTTT; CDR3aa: CAFRGQGPNEKLFF
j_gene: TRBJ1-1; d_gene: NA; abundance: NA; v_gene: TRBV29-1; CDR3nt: TGCAGCGTTGGGCCCCGGCAGCGGAACACTGAAGCTTTCTTT; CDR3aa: CSVGPRQRNTEAFF
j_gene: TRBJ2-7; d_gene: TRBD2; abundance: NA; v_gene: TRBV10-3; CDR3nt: TGTGCCATCAGTGTACAGCGGGGGCAGCCCTACGAGCAGTACTTC; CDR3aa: CAISVQRGQPYEQYF
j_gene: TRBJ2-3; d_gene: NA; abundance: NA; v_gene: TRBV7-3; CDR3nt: TGTGCCAGCAGCTCAGGGGCTGGGGCAGATACGCAGTATTTT; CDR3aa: CASSSGAGADTQYF
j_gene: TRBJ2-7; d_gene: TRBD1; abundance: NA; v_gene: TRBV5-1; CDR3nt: TGCGCCAGCAGCTTGTTGGGACAGGGGCGCGACGAGCAGTACTTC; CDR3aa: CASSLLGQGRDEQYF
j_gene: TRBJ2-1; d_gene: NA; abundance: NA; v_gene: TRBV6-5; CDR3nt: TGTGCCAGCAGTTACTCGCGGGGCCCTAAGGAGCAGTTCTTC; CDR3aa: CASSYSRGPKEQFF
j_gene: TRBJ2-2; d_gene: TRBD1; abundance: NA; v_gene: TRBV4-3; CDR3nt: TGCGCCAGCAGCCAACAGGGGGCGGACACCGGGGAGCTGTTTTTT; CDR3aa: CASSQQGADTGELFF
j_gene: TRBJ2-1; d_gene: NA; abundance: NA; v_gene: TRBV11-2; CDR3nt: TGTGCCAGCAGCTGGAGGGATGAGCAGTTCTTC; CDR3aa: CASSWRDEQFF
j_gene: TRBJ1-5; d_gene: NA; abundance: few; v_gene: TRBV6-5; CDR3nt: TGTGCCAGCAGTTCCGGGAGGGGGGGGCGCGATCAGCCCCAGCATTTT; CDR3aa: CASSSGRGGRDQPQHF
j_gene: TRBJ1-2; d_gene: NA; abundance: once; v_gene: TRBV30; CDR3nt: TGTGCCTGGAGTTCGGGAGGCTACACCTTC; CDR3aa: CAWSSGGYTF
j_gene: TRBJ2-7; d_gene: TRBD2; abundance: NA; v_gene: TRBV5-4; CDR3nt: TGTGCCAGCAGCTTGTCGGGAGGGCTCCACGAGCAGTACTTC; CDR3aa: CASSLSGGLHEQYF
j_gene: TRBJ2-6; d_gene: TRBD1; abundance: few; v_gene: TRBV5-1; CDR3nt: TGCGCCAGCAGCATGCCGGGACAGCTCTCTGGGGCCAACGTCCTGACTTTC; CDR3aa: CASSMPGQLSGANVLTF
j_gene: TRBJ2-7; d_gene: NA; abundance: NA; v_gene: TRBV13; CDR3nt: TGTGCCAGCAGCTTAGGCCGTGGGGCCCGAGCCTACGAGCAGTACTTC; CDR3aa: CASSLGRGARAYEQYF
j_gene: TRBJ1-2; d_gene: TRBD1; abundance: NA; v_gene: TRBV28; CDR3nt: TGTGCCAGCACCTTGCGAGGGACAGGGTTTGTTTTCGATGGCTACACCTTC; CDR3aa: CASTLRGTGFVFDGYTF
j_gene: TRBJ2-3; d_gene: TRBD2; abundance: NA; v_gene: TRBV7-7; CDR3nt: TGTGCTAGCAGCCCCCAGGCGGGAGTTATGGATACGCAGTATTTT; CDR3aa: CASSPQAGVMDTQYF
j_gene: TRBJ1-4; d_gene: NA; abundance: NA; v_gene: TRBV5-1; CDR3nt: TGCGCCAGCAGCTTGGGGACAGATACAACTAATGAAAAACTGTTTTTT; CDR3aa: CASSLGTDTTNEKLFF
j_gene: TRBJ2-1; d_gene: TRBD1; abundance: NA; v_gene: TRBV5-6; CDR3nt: TGTGCCAGCAGCGGGGGGACAGGATCCTCCTACAATGAGCAGTTCTTC; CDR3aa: CASSGGTGSSYNEQFF
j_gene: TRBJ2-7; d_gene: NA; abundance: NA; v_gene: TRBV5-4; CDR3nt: TGTGCCAGCAGCCTGGGGGAGCTGTACGAGCAGTACTTC; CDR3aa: CASSLGELYEQYF
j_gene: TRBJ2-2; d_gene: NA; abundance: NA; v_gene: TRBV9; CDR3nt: TGTGCCAGCAGCCCCGCAGCAGGGTTGGCCGCCGGGGAGCTGTTTTTT; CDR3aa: CASSPAAGLAAGELFF
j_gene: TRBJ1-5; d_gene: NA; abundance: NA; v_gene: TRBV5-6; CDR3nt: TGTGCCAGCAGCTTGAGGTGGGAGGGAGACAATCAGCCCCAGCATTTT; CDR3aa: CASSLRWEGDNQPQHF
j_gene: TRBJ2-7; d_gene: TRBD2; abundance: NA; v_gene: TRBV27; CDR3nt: TGTGCCAGCAGTTTTGCGGGAGGGCCCTACGAGCAGTACTTC; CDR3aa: CASSFAGGPYEQYF
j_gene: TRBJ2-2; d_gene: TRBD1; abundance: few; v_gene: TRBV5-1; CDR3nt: TGCGCCAGCAGCCCTACAGGGGCTGGCACCGGGGAGCTGTTTTTT; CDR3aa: CASSPTGAGTGELFF
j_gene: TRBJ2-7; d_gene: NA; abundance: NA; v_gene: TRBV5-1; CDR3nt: TGCGCCAGCAGCTTGGCCGGGGGCGAGCAGTACTTC; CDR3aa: CASSLAGGEQYF
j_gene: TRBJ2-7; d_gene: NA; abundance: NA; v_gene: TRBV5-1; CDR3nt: TGCGCCAGCAGCTTGGTGGCAGGGCCCTACGAGCAGTACTTC; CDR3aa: CASSLVAGPYEQYF
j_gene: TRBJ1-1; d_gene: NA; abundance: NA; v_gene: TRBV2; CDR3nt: TGTGCCAGCAGTCAGACAGTGAACACTGAAGCTTTCTTT; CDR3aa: CASSQTVNTEAFF
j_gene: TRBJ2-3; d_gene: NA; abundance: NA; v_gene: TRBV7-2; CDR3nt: TGTGCCAGCAGCTTACTTATGGACTCCTATACGCAGTATTTT; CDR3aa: CASSLLMDSYTQYF
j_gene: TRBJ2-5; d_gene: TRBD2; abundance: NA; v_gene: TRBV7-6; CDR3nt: TGTGCCAGCAGCACTTCCCCGAGCGGGGGCGGGCAAGAGACCCAGTACTTC; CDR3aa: CASSTSPSGGGQETQYF
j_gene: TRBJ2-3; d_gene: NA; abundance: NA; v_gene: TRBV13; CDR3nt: TGTGCCAGCAGCTCCCATGAGGTGGGCACAGATACGCAGTATTTT; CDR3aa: CASSSHEVGTDTQYF
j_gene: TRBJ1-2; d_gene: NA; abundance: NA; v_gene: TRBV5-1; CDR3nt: TGCGCCAGCAGCTTGTCTCCGGGGGGCGCTAACTATGGCTACACCTTC; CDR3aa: CASSLSPGGANYGYTF
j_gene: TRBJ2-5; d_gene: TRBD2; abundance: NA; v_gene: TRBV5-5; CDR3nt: TGTGCCAGCAGCTTGGGGGCGACTAGCGGGAGGGCCCTAGAGACCCAGTACTTC; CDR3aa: CASSLGATSGRALETQYF
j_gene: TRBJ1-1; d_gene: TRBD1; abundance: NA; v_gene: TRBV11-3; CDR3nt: TGTGCCAGCAGCTCGCGCGAACAGGGGGCGCGGGCTGAAGCTTTCTTT; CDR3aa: CASSSREQGARAEAFF
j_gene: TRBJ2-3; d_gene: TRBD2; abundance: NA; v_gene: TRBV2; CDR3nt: TGTGCCAGGGGGACTAGCGTTTATACAGATACGCAGTATTTT; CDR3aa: CARGTSVYTDTQYF
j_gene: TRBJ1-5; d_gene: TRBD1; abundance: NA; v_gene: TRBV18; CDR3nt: TGTGCCAGCTCACTACAATTCGGGACAGCCCGGAATCAGCCCCAGCATTTT; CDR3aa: CASSLQFGTARNQPQHF
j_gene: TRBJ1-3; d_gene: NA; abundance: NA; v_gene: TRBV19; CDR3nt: TGTGCCAGTAGTATAGCCCTCGGGGGACGGACCATATATTTT; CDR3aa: CASSIALGGRTIYF
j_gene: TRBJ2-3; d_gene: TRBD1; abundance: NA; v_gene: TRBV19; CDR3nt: TGTGCCAGCAGGGGGCCCTCAGATACGCAGTATTTT; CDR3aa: CASRGPSDTQYF